Each of the 30 T cell receptor beta chains below was sequenced from the same sample in a study of PD-1 blockade in classical Hodgkin lymphoma. Described time point: cycle 4 day 1 (C4D1), after 6 weeks of nivolumab. All patients relapsed after autologous stem cell transplantation, and brentuximab vedotin exposure varied. Profiled with immunoSEQ multiplex PCR; TCRdb holds only in-frame clones, not every one. The sample shows around 90,000 clones, just under 80% of them seen only once. The sequences come from peripheral blood mononuclear cells (PBMCs), collected before the fourth cycle of nivolumab. Source of these receptors: a human donor with classical Hodgkin lymphoma.

The table lists this clone with a count of one. The V call is TRBV25-1, the J call TRBJ1-2; 10 bases match TRBD1. The CDR3 consists of 15 residues. Germline values: CDR1 MGHDK, CDR2 SYGVNS. The J segment lost 3 bases and the V segment lost 1 base, leaving 2 bases of the junction unmatched. The CDR3 here is CASSESGTGDYGYTF. The CDR3 nucleotides are TGTGCCAGCAGTGAATCTGGGACAGGGGACTATGGCTACACCTTC.

This sequence joins TRBV10-3 and TRBJ2-3, with D unresolved. CDR3 length: 15 amino acids. Germline CDR1 and CDR2: ENHRY and SYGVKD. The V gene lost 0 bases and the J gene lost 0 bases, with 7 bases spanning the gap. The CDR3 spells CAISESWSSTDTQYF. CDR3 nucleotides: TGTGCCATCAGTGAGTCCTGGAGTAGCACAGATACGCAGTATTTT.

V and J are TRBV5-1 and TRBJ1-4; D is unresolved. Germline CDR1 is SGHRS and CDR2 is YFSETQ. The CDR3 is made up of 16 amino acids. V was pared by 4 bases and J by 2 bases, with 15 bases between. The CDR3, as DNA: TGCGCCAGCAGCCCCAACTCTTTTGGGACTAATGAAAAACTGTTTTTT. The encoded protein is CASSPNSFGTNEKLFF.

This rearrangement joins TRBV7-9 to TRBJ2-5; D unresolved. The CDR3 runs 12 residues. CDR1 and CDR2 (germline): SEHNR, FQNEAQ (reference sequence). Trimming removed 3 bases at V and 5 bases at J, with 7 bases between. The CDR3 DNA reads TGTGCCAGCAGCTTTACCTCGGAGACCCAGTACTTC. This sequence encodes CASSFTSETQYF.

The chain couples TRBV5-6 to TRBJ2-5; D is possibly TRBD1 (5 bases). This CDR3 comprises 13 residues. Germline CDR1 and CDR2: SGHDT and YYEEEE. Trimming left V 3 bases short and J 5 bases short, with 11 bases between. Written as DNA, the CDR3 is TGTGCCAGCAGCTCCTACAGGTTGGAGACCCAGTACTTC. As protein: CASSSYRLETQYF.

This chain joins TRBV23-1 and TRBJ2-1; TRBD1 agrees at 8 bases. TRBV23-1 is identified as an open reading frame with a role that is uncertain. The CDR3 is 17 amino acids. The V segment lost 0 bases and the J segment 4 bases; nucleotides outside the gene matches: 8. CDR3 amino acids: CASSQSPRDRKYNEQFF. In nucleotides, the CDR3 is TGCGCCAGCAGTCAATCTCCCCGGGACAGGAAATACAATGAGCAGTTCTTC.

This chain joins TRBV6-1 and TRBJ1-1; D gene unclear. Trimming took 6 bases from V and 2 from J, leaving 4 bases between them. The length of the CDR3 is 11 residues. Germline V gene data show CDR1 as MNHNS and CDR2 as SASEGT. CDR3 coding DNA: TGTGCCAGCAGAAGAAACACTGAAGCTTTCTTT. Residues: CASRRNTEAFF.

This sequence joins TRBV18 and TRBJ2-5; no definite D call. Trimming cost V 5 bases and J 3 bases, with 4 bases left between them. Germline CDR1 reads KGHSH; CDR2 reads LQKENI. The CDR3 is 11 amino acids. CDR3 coding DNA: TGTGCCAGCTCAATTAAAGAGACCCAGTACTTC. Translating gives CASSIKETQYF. Full variable domain (rest looked up from reference TRBV18 and TRBJ2-5): NAGVMQNPRHLVRRRGQEARLRCSPMKGHSHVYWYRQLPEEGLKFMVYLQKENIIDESGMPKERFSAEFPKEGPSILRIQQVVRGDSAAYFCASSIKETQYFGPGTRLLVL.

The V call is TRBV27, the J call TRBJ1-2, with 10 bases fitting TRBD1. V was clipped by 6 bases and J by 5 bases; unmatched bases: 12. Germline V lookup: CDR1 MNHEY, CDR2 SMNVEV (reference sequence). The CDR3 is made up of 16 amino acids. CDR3 loop: CASRRATGGFGYGYTF. The CDR3 DNA reads as TGTGCCAGCAGGCGAGCGACAGGGGGCTTCGGATATGGCTACACCTTC.

This chain connects TRBV6-5 to TRBJ1-4; the D gene is possibly TRBD1 (5 bases). V shed 5 bases and J shed 8 bases, with 12 bases lying between them. Germline lookup yields CDR1 MNHEY and CDR2 SVGAGI. There are 13 residues in the CDR3. The CDR3 DNA reads as TGTGCCAGCAGTAGGTGGGACGGAGAAAAACTGTTTTTT. It translates to CASSRWDGEKLFF.

The genes are TRBV18 and TRBJ2-5, with no clear D. The V and J ends lost 1 base and 5 bases respectively, with 5 bases between them. Looked up from germline, CDR1 is KGHSH and CDR2 is LQKENI. The CDR3 is made up of 12 amino acids. For the CDR3, the DNA is TGTGCCAGCTCACCACTGACGGAGACCCAGTACTTC. It encodes CASSPLTETQYF.

The V call is TRBV4-2, the J call TRBJ2-2; 7 bases line up with TRBD1. V dropped 0 bases and J dropped 6; count of bases not matched to a gene: 4. The CDR3 sequence is 15 residues long. Germline lookup yields CDR1 LGHNA and CDR2 YNFKEQ. The CDR3 reads CASSQERQGAGELFF. The CDR3 DNA is TGTGCCAGCAGCCAAGAGAGACAGGGAGCCGGGGAGCTGTTTTTT.

The genes are TRBV5-1 and TRBJ2-3; D is uncertain. Trimming stripped 4 bases from V and 2 bases from J, with 11 bases between. The CDR3 runs 14 residues. The V gene's germline CDR1 is SGHRS and CDR2 YFSETQ. The CDR3 loop reads CASSRPPPTDTQYF. The CDR3 DNA follows: TGCGCCAGCAGCCGACCTCCTCCCACAGATACGCAGTATTTT.

J is TRBJ2-7 and V is TRBV21-1. TRBV21-1 is a known pseudogene. CDR3 length: 15 amino acids. CDR3 sequence reads: CASSKRVERIYEQYF. DNA for the CDR3: TGTGCCAGCAGCAAAAGGGTGGAAAGGATCTACGAGCAGTACTTC.

The chain has TRBV29-1 and TRBJ2-5; possibly TRBD1 for D (5 bases). The CDR3 covers 14 residues. From germline, CDR1 is SQVTM and CDR2 ANQGSEA. V was cut by 2 bases and J by 2 bases, with 12 bases left in between. The CDR3 reads CSVESRDRQETQYF. CDR3 bases: TGCAGCGTTGAAAGCAGGGATCGTCAAGAGACCCAGTACTTC.

As DNA, the CDR3 is TGTGCCAGCAGCTTACAGGGGGTTTCGAACACTGAAGCTTTCTTT. Residues: CASSLQGVSNTEAFF. V is TRBV7-3 and J is TRBJ1-1; 7 bases map to TRBD1. Unmatched junction bases numbered 4, after V lost 2 bases and J lost 1 base. Germline V gene lookup returns CDR1 SGHTA and CDR2 FQGTGA. The CDR3 has 15 amino acids. The variable domain in full, completed from reference TRBV7-3 and TRBJ1-1, reads GAGVSQTPSNKVTEKGKYVELRCDPISGHTALYWYRQSLGQGPEFLIYFQGTGAADDSGLPNDRFFAVRPEGSVSTLKIQRTERGDSAVYLCASSLQGVSNTEAFFGQGTRLTVV.

The J gene is TRBJ1-6, the V gene TRBV5-1, with TRBD1 matching 9 bases. J was trimmed by 7 bases and V by 4 bases; bases with no gene match: 9. This CDR3 is built from 16 residues. Germline V lookup: CDR1 SGHRS, CDR2 YFSETQ. CDR3 nucleotide sequence: TGCGCCAGCAGCGAGGGTCACAGGGGGCAAAATTCACCCCTCCACTTT. Residues: CASSEGHRGQNSPLHF.

The V and J genes are TRBV10-3 and TRBJ1-4; D unresolved. This CDR3 has 13 residues. CDR1 and CDR2 from the germline V gene are ENHRY and SYGVKD. Deletions cut 0 bases from V and 6 bases from J, with 5 bases between. CDR3 amino acids: CAISESRDEKLFF. The DNA of the CDR3 is TGTGCCATCAGTGAGTCGAGGGATGAAAAACTGTTTTTT.

The genes are TRBV29-1 and TRBJ2-2; D is unresolved. CDR1 and CDR2 from the germline V gene are SQVTM and ANQGSEA. V was shortened by 3 bases and J by 4 bases, with 6 bases between the two germline ends. This CDR3 is built from 12 residues. The chain's CDR3 is CSVDHATGELFF. In DNA form, the CDR3 reads TGCAGCGTTGATCATGCCACCGGGGAGCTGTTTTTT.

The chain carries TRBV7-2 and TRBJ2-2; D perhaps matches TRBD2 (6 bases). The CDR3 extends over 15 amino acids. The V end was cut by 3 bases, the J end by 4 bases, with 12 bases between. Germline CDR1 reads SGHTA; CDR2 reads FQGNSA. Written as DNA, the CDR3 is TGTGCCAGCAGCTTTGGGGGGTTCGGCACCGGGGAGCTGTTTTTT. Translating gives CASSFGGFGTGELFF.

This sequence joins TRBV19 and TRBJ2-1; tentatively, D is TRBD1 or TRBD2 (5 bases each). This CDR3 comprises 14 residues. V lost 2 bases and J lost 7, with 12 bases in between. Per germline, CDR1 LNHDA and CDR2 SQIVND (reference sequence). CDR3 sequence: CASSIWDLGNEQFF. As DNA, the CDR3 is TGTGCCAGTAGTATATGGGACCTTGGAAATGAGCAGTTCTTC.

The V gene is TRBV5-1, the J gene TRBJ2-2, with 12 bases aligning to TRBD1. The germline V gene encodes CDR1 SGHRS and CDR2 YFSETQ. The CDR3 has 19 amino acids. V shed 2 bases and J 5 bases; nucleotides not matched to a gene: 13. The CDR3 region has the DNA TGCGCCAGCAGCTTCCTTGTTCTGGGACAGGGGGCTGGTACCGGGGAGCTGTTTTTT. Protein: CASSFLVLGQGAGTGELFF.

This clone was seen a handful of times. The CDR3 spells CASSRGRGNEQYF. DNA for the CDR3: TGTGCCAGCAGCCGGGGACGGGGCAACGAGCAGTACTTC. The chain has TRBV4-2 and TRBJ2-7; D may match TRBD1 or TRBD2 (5 bases each). Per the germline V gene, CDR1 is LGHNA and CDR2 is YNFKEQ. The V end was cut by 4 bases, the J end by 5 bases, with 12 bases between. This CDR3 spans 13 amino acids.

The CDR3 spells CASSPSYPERDTQYF. CDR3 coding DNA: TGTGCCAGCTCACCCTCCTATCCGGAGAGGGATACGCAGTATTTT. This chain connects TRBV18 to TRBJ2-3; no clear D gene. V lost 3 bases and J 6 bases, leaving 16 bases between the germline ends. The germline gives CDR1 KGHSH, CDR2 LQKENI. This CDR3 comprises 15 residues.

This clone occurred a few times. V usage is TRBV10-2 and J usage is TRBJ2-3, with 12 bases lining up with TRBD2. The CDR3 has 16 residues. Germline V gene data show CDR1 as WSHSY and CDR2 as SAAADI. V gave up 4 bases and J gave up 4 bases; unmatched junction bases: 6. The CDR3 bases are TGCGCCAGCAGTGCTCGACTAGCGGGAGTCCCAGATACGCAGTATTTT. Its protein is CASSARLAGVPDTQYF.

This clone has only one observation. This chain joins TRBV28 and TRBJ1-4; possible D gene TRBD1, 6 bases. Germline V gene lookup returns CDR1 MDHEN and CDR2 SYDVKM. CDR3 length equals 14 residues. V was trimmed by 6 bases and J by 2 bases, leaving 10 bases between them. CDR3 nucleotide sequence: TGTGCCAGCAGCTTAACAGGGACTAATGAAAAACTGTTTTTT. It encodes CASSLTGTNEKLFF.

The chain couples TRBV5-1 to TRBJ2-7; tentatively, D is TRBD2 (6 bases). Germline V CDR1 and CDR2: SGHRS, YFSETQ. This CDR3 region has 15 residues. V was shortened by 7 bases and J by 2 bases, with 19 bases between the two germline ends. The DNA of the CDR3 is TGCGCCAGCCGTAGGACCAGGGAGGTCCCCTACGAGCAGTACTTC. It yields the protein CASRRTREVPYEQYF.

The chain recombines TRBV5-6 with TRBJ1-2, with 7 bases aligning to TRBD1. V dropped 4 bases and J dropped 14; count of bases not matched to a gene: 11. This CDR3 region has 12 residues. CDR1 is SGHDT and CDR2 is YYEEEE in the germline V gene. CDR3 DNA sequence: TGTGCCAGCAGCCAAGTTCCAGGGGGGAAGACCTTC. Its translation: CASSQVPGGKTF. Supplemented by reference TRBV5-6 and TRBJ1-2, the full variable domain reads DAGVTQSPTHLIKTRGQQVTLRCSPKSGHDTVSWYQQALGQGPQFIFQYYEEEERQRGNFPDRFSGHQFPNYSSELNVNALLLGDSALYLCASSQVPGGKTFGSGTRLTVV.

The chain links TRBV5-1 to TRBJ1-3; 9 bases are a match to TRBD1. The CDR3 consists of 15 residues. V was clipped by 4 bases and J by 1 base; unmatched bases: 3. Germline V lookup: CDR1 SGHRS, CDR2 YFSETQ. CDR3 in DNA: TGCGCCAGCAGCGGAGGGACAGGGTCTGGAAACACCATATATTTT. Translating it yields CASSGGTGSGNTIYF.

This chain uses TRBV7-9 with TRBJ1-2, with no clear D. Germline CDR1 reads SEHNR; CDR2 reads FQNEAQ (reference sequence). The CDR3 totals 13 residues. V lost 2 bases to trimming and J lost 4 bases, with 8 bases between them. CDR3 loop: CASSLNSGYGYTF. The CDR3 bases are TGTGCCAGCAGCTTAAACTCGGGCTATGGCTACACCTTC.